This note documents a single T cell receptor beta chain sequence. One end of the junction fails to match germline, which may point to a read error. A single record per CDR3 protein comes from TCRdb applying MiXCR to the PCR reads. Of about 330,000 distinct CDR3 sequences listed, 24% were seen once; the top ten hold about 0.7%. Germline CDR1 reads MGHRA; CDR2 reads YSYEKL. The CDR3 covers 15 residues. The sample originates from a study of molecular identifiers for immune sequencing clone quantification. This TCR was recovered from a human donor in good health. Some libraries in this study had Jurkat cell RNA spiked in. This chain joins TRBV4-1 and TRBJ2-3, with D unresolved. Sample: naive CD8+ T cells from blood, with Jurkat cell RNA spiked in. Documented subset: FACS-sorted CD8+CD4-CCR7+CD45RA+ naive T cells. The DNA for the CDR3 is TGCGCCGGCAGCCAAGTTTGGGTTGGTGAAGATACGCAGTATTTT. This translates into CAGSQVWVGEDTQYF.